This T cell receptor beta chain is drawn from a study of PD-1 blockade in classical Hodgkin lymphoma. At the level of the study: Patients had nivolumab dosed at 3 mg/kg, delivered intravenously every 2 weeks.

After autologous stem cell transplantation all patients relapsed, and prior brentuximab vedotin exposure differed between cohorts. Study conclusions and caveats: Complete responders' baseline diversity resembled that of newly diagnosed patients.

Turning to this clone: Its antigen is not known.

Germline V gene sequence: CDR1 SNHLY, CDR2 FYNNEI. V lost 7 bases to trimming and J lost 4 bases, with 9 bases between them. The CDR3 totals 12 residues. The assay was immunoSEQ multiplex PCR, and TCRdb's table has in-frame clones only and misses some. The data contain about 59,000 clones, roughly nine tenths of them singletons. The source material was peripheral blood mononuclear cells (PBMCs), sampled at baseline. The rearrangement links TRBV2 to TRBJ2-3; possibly TRBD2 for D (6 bases). The sequence came from a human donor with classical Hodgkin lymphoma. CDR3 residues: CASTGSSDTQYF. The CDR3 DNA reads as TGTGCCAGCACCGGGAGTTCAGATACGCAGTATTTT. Drawing the rest from reference TRBV2 and TRBJ2-3, the complete variable domain is EPEVTQTPSHQVTQMGQEVILRCVPISNHLYFYWYRQILGQKVEFLVSFYNNEISEKSEIFDDQFSVERPDGSNFTLKIRSTKLEDSAMYFCASTGSSDTQYFGPGTRLTVL.